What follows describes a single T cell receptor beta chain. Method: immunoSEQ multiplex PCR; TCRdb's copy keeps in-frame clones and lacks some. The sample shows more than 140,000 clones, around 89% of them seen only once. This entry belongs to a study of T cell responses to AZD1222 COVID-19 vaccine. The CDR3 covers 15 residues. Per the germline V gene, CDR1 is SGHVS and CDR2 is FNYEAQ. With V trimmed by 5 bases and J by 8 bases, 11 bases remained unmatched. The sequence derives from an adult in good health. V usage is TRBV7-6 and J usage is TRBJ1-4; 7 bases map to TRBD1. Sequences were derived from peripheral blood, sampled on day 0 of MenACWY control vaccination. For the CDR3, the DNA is TGTGCCAGCAGCGCCAGGGGGGGGCGGCAGGAAAAACTGTTTTTT. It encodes CASSARGGRQEKLFF.